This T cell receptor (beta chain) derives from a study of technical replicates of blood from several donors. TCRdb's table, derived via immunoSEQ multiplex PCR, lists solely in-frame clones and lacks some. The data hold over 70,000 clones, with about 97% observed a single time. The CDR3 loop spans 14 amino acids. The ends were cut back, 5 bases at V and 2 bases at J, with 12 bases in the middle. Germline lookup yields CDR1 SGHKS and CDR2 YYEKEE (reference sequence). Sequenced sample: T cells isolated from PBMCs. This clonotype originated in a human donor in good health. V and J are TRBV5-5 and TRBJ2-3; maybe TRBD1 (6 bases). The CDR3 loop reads CASSWGLYTDTQYF. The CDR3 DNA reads TGTGCCAGCAGTTGGGGGCTATACACAGATACGCAGTATTTT.